This entry is about one T cell receptor (beta chain). Antigen specificity is unknown. This record comes from a study of regulatory T cells in long-lasting Graves disease. The time point denotes: newly diagnosed GD, antithyroid drugs for less than 3 months. PBMCs were the source of the RNA used for TCR sequencing. Both iRepertoire HTBI primers and Arm-PCR of CDR3 regions were used to build the TCR beta libraries. MiXCR, applied by TCRdb to the multiplex PCR reads, yields one record per CDR3 protein. The repertoire holds 380,000 or so distinct CDR3 sequences, with around 15% as singletons. Regarding the study as a whole: Only peripheral blood was studied, not thyroid tissue.

This sample was also put to use in a study of T cells in Graves' hyperthyroidism and ophthalmopathy.

The sequencing used peripheral blood mononuclear cells (PBMCs), collected at new diagnosis, from a patient treated with antithyroid drugs. This TCR was sampled from a woman aged 18 to 35 with Graves disease.

The CDR3 reads CASYNRNTEAFF. As DNA, the CDR3 is TGCGCCAGTTATAACAGGAACACTGAAGCTTTCTTT. V and J are TRBV5-1 and TRBJ1-1, with D unclear. Germline CDR1 SGHRS, CDR2 YFSETQ. With 8 bases removed from V and 1 base from J, the gap between germline ends came to 9 bases. The CDR3 spans 12 residues.